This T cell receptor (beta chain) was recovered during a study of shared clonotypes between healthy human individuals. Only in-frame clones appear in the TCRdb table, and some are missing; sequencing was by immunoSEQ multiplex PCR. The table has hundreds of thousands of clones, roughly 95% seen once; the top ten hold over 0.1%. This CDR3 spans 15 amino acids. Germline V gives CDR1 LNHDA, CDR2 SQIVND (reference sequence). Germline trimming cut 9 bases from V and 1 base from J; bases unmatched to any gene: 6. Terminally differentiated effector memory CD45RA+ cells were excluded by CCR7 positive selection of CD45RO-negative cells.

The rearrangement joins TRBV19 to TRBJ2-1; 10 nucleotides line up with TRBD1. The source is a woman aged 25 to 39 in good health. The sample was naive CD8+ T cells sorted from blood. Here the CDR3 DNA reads TGTGCCAGCAATCCGGGACAGGGGTCCTACAATGAGCAGTTCTTC. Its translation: CASNPGQGSYNEQFF.